Shown below are 7 T cell receptor beta chains from a single sample sequenced in a study of blood T cell repertoires in COVID-19 (dated by TCRdb to 2019 to 2021). Library preparation employed the immunoSEQ multiplex PCR assay. In TCRdb, the immuneACCESS table is reduced to in-frame sequences with V and J assigned. These tables do not hold every clone; where another copy was compared, an unresolved V gene accounts for under half, and the others remain unexplained. The sample profile shows about 150,000 clones; around 80% of them were found once. The ten largest clones capture 4.2% of the sample. Sequences were obtained from peripheral blood. Receptors originate from a man in his sixties with acute or convalescent COVID-19.

The chain couples TRBV12-3 or TRBV12-4 to TRBJ2-3, with 7 bases lining up with TRBD1. CDR3 length: 12 amino acids. Trimming cost V 8 bases and J 6 bases; bases outside gene matches: 5. The CDR3 sequence: CASEGAGDTQYF. Here the CDR3 DNA reads TGTGCCAGCGAGGGGGCAGGGGATACGCAGTATTTT.

This chain joins TRBV10-3 and TRBJ2-5; possible D gene TRBD2, 5 bases. Trimming left V 10 bases short and J 2 bases short, with 8 bases between. Germline values: CDR1 ENHRY, CDR2 SYGVKD. The CDR3 loop spans 11 amino acids. The CDR3 DNA follows: TGTGCCACAGTAGCGCAAGAGACCCAGTACTTC. Residues: CATVAQETQYF.

This clone was picked up a small number of times. J is TRBJ2-7 and V is TRBV6-5; weak D call: TRBD2 (6 bases). The CDR3 covers 15 residues. Germline values: CDR1 MNHEY, CDR2 SVGAGI. The germline V and J ends were trimmed by 3 bases and 3 bases, with 15 bases remaining between them. This chain's CDR3 is CASSYAGEEGYEQYF. The CDR3 DNA sequence: TGTGCCAGCAGTTATGCCGGGGAGGAAGGCTACGAGCAGTACTTC.

The chain has TRBV6-5 and TRBJ1-2, with TRBD1 matching 9 bases. The CDR3 loop spans 16 amino acids. CDR1 and CDR2 (germline): MNHEY, SVGAGI. V shed 0 bases and J 7 bases; nucleotides not matched to a gene: 9. This CDR3 is CASSYSAQGAVGGYTF. DNA for the CDR3: TGTGCCAGCAGTTACTCGGCACAGGGGGCGGTGGGTGGCTACACCTTC.

This chain connects TRBV29-1 to TRBJ2-7; the match to TRBD2 covers 16 bases. The CDR3 is made up of 17 amino acids. The germline gives CDR1 SQVTM, CDR2 ANQGSEA. Unmatched junction bases numbered 6, after V lost 2 bases and J lost 2 bases. The CDR3 spells CSVENPGLAGGPYEQYF. The CDR3 DNA reads as TGCAGCGTTGAAAACCCGGGACTAGCGGGAGGGCCCTACGAGCAGTACTTC.

The J gene is TRBJ2-7, the V gene TRBV6-5; tentatively, D is TRBD1 (6 bases). This CDR3 contains 15 residues. V lost 7 bases and J lost 1, with 17 bases in between. Germline V gives CDR1 MNHEY, CDR2 SVGAGI. CDR3 in DNA: TGTGCCAGCAACATCCGGGACACTCCTTCCTACGAGCAGTACTTC. The encoded protein is CASNIRDTPSYEQYF.

The V call is TRBV19, the J call TRBJ2-3, with D perhaps TRBD2 (5 bases). Germline CDR1 LNHDA, CDR2 SQIVND (reference sequence). This CDR3 comprises 15 residues. Trimming removed 6 bases from V and 3 bases from J, with 16 bases in between. CDR3 sequence (DNA): TGTGCCAGTAGCCCATATAGCGTAGGAACAGATACGCAGTATTTT. It specifies CASSPYSVGTDTQYF.